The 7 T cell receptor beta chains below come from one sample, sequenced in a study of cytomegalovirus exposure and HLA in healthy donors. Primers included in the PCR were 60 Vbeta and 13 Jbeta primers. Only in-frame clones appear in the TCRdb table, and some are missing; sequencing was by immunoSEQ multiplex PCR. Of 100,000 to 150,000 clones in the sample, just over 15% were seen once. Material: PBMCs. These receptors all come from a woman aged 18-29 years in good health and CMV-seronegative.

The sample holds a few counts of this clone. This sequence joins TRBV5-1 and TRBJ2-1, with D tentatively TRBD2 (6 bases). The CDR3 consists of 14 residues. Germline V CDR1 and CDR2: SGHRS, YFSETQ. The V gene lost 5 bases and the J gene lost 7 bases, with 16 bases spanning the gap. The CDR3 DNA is TGCGCCAGCAGGAGGACTACCGGAACAAATGAGCAGTTCTTC. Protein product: CASRRTTGTNEQFF.

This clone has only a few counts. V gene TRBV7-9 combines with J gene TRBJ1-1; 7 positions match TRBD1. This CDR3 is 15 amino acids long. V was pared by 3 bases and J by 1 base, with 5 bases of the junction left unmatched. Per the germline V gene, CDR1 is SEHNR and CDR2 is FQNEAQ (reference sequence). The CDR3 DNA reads TGTGCCAGCAGCTTCCCTGGGACAGCGAACACTGAAGCTTTCTTT. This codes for CASSFPGTANTEAFF.

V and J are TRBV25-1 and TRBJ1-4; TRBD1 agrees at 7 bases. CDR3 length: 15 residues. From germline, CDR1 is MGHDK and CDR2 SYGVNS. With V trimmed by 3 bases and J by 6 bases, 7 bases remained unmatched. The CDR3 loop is CASSESRGFDEKLFF. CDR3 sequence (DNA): TGTGCCAGCAGTGAGTCCAGGGGGTTTGATGAAAAACTGTTTTTT.

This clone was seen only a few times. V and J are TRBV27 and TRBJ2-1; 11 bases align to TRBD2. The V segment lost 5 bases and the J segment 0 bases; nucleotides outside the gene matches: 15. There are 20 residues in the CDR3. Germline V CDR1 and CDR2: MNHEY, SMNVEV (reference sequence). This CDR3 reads CASSTTRILAGDSSYNEQFF. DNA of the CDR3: TGTGCCAGCAGTACTACGCGGATACTAGCGGGAGACAGCTCCTACAATGAGCAGTTCTTC.

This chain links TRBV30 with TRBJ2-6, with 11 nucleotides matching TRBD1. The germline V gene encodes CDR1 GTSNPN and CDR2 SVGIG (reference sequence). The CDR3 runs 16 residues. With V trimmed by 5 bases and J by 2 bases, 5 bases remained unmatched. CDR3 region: CAWARDRGAGANVLTF. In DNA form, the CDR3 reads TGTGCCTGGGCGCGGGACAGGGGGGCTGGGGCCAACGTCCTGACTTTC.

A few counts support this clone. The CDR3 loop reads CAISDLAGVGDTQYF. The CDR3 DNA is TGTGCCATCAGTGACCTCGCTGGAGTTGGGGATACGCAGTATTTT. This chain joins TRBV10-3 and TRBJ2-3, with D uncertain. Germline CDR1 is ENHRY and CDR2 is SYGVKD. The V end lost 3 bases, the J end lost 6 bases, and 16 bases lay between the germline ends. CDR3 length equals 15 residues.

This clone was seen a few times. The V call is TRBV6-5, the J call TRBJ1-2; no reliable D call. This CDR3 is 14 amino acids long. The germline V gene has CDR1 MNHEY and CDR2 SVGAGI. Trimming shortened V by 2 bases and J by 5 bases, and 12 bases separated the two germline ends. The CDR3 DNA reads TGTGCCAGCAGTTACGGACTCATGGGGTATGGCTACACCTTC. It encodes CASSYGLMGYGYTF.